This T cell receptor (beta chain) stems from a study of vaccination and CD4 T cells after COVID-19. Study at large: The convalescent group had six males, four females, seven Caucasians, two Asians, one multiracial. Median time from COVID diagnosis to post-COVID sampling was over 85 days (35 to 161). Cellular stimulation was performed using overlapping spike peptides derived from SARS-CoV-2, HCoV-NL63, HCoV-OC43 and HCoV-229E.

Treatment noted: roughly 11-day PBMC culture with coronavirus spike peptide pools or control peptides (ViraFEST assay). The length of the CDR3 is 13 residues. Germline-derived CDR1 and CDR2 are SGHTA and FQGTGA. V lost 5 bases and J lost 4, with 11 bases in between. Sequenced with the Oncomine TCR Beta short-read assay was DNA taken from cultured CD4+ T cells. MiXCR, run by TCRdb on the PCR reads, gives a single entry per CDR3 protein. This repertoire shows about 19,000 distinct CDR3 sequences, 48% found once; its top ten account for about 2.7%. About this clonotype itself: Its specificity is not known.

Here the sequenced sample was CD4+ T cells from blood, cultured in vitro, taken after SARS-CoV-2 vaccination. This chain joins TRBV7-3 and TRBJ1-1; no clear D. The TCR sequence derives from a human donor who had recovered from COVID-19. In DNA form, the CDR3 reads TGTGCCAGCAGCAAATTTACGGGCACTGAAGCTTTCTTT. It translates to CASSKFTGTEAFF.